Sequencing of this TCR beta chain was carried out in a study of shared clonotypes between healthy human individuals. Across the study: CD4 naive cells filled three plates per donor, CD4 memory three, CD8 naive two and CD8 memory one. Study-wide points: Clonotype sharing among donors, it was expected, would be affected by sequencing depth.

With respect to this clone: Its target is unknown.

This was a deep-level run. Researchers divided each subset's genomic DNA evenly across several immunoSEQ plates. Assay: immunoSEQ multiplex PCR; the TCRdb copy retains only in-frame clones and omits some. The sample yields 950,000 to 1,100,000 clones, approximately 68% seen once. This CDR3 comprises 13 residues. V lost 4 bases and J 2 bases, leaving 11 bases between the germline ends. Germline V CDR1 and CDR2: GTSNPN, SVGIG (reference sequence). Specimen: memory CD4+ T cells sorted from blood. The subset here: CD45RA-negative fraction. The rearrangement uses TRBV30 and TRBJ2-5, with a weak D call TRBD1 (5 bases). This sequence originates from a man in his late teens or twenties in good health. The CDR3 nucleotides read TGTGCCTGGACAAGACAGTTGCAAGAGACCCAGTACTTC. As protein: CAWTRQLQETQYF.